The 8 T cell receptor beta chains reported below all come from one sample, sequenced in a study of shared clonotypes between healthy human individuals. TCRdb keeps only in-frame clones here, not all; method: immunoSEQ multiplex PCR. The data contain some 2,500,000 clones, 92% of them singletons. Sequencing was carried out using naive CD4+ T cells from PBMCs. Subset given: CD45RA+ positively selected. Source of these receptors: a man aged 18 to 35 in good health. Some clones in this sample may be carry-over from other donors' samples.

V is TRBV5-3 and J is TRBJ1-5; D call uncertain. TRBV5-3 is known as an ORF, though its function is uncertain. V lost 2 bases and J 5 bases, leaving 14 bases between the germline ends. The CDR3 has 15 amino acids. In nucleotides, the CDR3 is TGTGCCAGAAGCTTACCCTGGGGATTCTATCAGCCCCAGCATTTT. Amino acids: CARSLPWGFYQPQHF.

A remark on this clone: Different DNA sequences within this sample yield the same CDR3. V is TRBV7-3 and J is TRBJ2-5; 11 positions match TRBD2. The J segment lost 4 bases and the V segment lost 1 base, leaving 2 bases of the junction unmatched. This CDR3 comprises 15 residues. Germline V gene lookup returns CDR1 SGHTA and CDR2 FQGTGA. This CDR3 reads CASSLIAGGLETQYF. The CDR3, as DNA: TGTGCCAGCAGCTTAATAGCGGGAGGGTTAGAGACCCAGTACTTC.

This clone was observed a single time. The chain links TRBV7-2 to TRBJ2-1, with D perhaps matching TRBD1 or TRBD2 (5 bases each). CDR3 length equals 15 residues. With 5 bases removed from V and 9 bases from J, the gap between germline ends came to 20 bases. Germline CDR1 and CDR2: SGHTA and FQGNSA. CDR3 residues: CASSRPGTSRSEQFF. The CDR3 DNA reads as TGTGCCAGCAGCCGCCCCGGGACCTCTCGGAGTGAGCAGTTCTTC. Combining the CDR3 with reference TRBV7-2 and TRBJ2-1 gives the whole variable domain GAGVSQSPSNKVTEKGKDVELRCDPISGHTALYWYRQSLGQGLEFLIYFQGNSAPDKSGLPSDRFSAERTGGSVSTLTIQRTQQEDSAVYLCASSRPGTSRSEQFFGPGTRLTVL.

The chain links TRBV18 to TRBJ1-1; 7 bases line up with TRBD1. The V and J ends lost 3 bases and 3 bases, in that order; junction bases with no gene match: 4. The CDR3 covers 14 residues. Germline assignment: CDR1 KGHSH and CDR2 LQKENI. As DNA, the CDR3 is TGTGCCAGCTCACCCAACAGGGGATACACTGAAGCTTTCTTT. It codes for CASSPNRGYTEAFF.

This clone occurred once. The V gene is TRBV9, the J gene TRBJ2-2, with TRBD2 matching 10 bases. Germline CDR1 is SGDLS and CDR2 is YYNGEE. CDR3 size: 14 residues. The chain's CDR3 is CRHMGLAYTGELFF. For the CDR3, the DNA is TGTCGTCATATGGGACTAGCGTACACCGGGGAGCTGTTTTTT.

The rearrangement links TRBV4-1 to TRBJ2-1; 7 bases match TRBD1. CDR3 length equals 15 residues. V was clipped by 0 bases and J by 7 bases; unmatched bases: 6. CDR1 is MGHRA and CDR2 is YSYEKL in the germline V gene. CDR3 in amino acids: CASSQESTGWNEQFF. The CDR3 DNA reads TGCGCCAGCAGCCAAGAATCGACAGGGTGGAATGAGCAGTTCTTC.

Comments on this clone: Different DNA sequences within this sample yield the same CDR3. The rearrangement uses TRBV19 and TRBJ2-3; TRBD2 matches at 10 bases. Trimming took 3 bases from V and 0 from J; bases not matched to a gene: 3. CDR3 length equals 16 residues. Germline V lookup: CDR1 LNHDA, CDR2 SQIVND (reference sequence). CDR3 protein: CASSIGLAASTDTQYF. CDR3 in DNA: TGTGCCAGTAGTATCGGACTAGCGGCTAGCACAGATACGCAGTATTTT.

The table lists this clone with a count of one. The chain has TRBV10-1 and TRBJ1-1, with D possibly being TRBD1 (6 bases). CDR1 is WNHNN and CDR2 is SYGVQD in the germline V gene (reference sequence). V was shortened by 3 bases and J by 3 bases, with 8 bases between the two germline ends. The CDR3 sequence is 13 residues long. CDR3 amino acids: CASSEGQYTEAFF. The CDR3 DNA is TGCGCCAGCAGTGAAGGACAGTACACTGAAGCTTTCTTT.